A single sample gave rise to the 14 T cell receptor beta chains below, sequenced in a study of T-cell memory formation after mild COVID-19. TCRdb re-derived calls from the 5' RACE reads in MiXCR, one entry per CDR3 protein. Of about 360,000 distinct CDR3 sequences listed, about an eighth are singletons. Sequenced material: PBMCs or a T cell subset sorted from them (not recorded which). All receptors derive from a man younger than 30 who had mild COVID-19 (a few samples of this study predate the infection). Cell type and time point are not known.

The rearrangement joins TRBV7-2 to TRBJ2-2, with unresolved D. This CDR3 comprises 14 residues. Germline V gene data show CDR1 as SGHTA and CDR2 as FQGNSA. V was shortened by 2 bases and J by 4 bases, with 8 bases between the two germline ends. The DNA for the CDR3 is TGTGCCAGCAGCTTATACCCGGGCACCGGGGAGCTGTTTTTT. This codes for CASSLYPGTGELFF.

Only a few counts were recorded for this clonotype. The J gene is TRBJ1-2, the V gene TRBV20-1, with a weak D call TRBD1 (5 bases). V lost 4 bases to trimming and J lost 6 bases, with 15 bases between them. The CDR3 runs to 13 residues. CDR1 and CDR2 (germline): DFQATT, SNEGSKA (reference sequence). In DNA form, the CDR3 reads TGCAGTGCTAATATCCCCGGGGCGGATGGCTACACCTTC. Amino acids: CSANIPGADGYTF.

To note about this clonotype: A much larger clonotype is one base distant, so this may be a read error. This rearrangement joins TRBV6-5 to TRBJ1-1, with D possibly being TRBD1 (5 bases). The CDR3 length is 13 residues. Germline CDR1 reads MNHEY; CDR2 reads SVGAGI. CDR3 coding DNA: TGTGTCAGCAGTTGGGGCCAGAACACTGAAGCTTTCTTT. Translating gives CVSSWGQNTEAFF.

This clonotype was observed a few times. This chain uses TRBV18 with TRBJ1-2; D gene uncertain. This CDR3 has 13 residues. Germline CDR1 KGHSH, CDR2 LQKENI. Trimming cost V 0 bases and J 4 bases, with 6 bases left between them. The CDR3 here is CASSPPTTYGYTF. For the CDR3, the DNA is TGTGCCAGCTCACCACCAACGACCTATGGCTACACCTTC.

CDR3 in DNA: TGCAGCGTTGAAGGCTCGGGGAAGAACACCATATATTTT. It translates to CSVEGSGKNTIYF. V usage is TRBV29-1 and J usage is TRBJ1-3; no clear D. Germline V lookup: CDR1 SQVTM, CDR2 ANQGSEA. CDR3 size: 13 residues. The V and J ends lost 1 base and 7 bases respectively, with 11 bases between them.

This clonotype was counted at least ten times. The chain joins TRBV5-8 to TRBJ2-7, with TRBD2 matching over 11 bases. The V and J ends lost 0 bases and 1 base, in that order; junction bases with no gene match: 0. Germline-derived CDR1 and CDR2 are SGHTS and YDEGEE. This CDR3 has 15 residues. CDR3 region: CASSLGLAGSYEQYF. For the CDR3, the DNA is TGTGCCAGCAGCTTGGGACTAGCGGGGTCCTACGAGCAGTACTTC.

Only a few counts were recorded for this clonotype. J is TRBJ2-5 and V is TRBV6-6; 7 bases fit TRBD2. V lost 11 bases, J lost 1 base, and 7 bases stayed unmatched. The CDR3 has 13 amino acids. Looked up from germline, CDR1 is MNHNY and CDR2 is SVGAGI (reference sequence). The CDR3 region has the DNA TGTGCCGCAACTCCTAGCGGCCAAGAGACCCAGTACTTC. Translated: CAATPSGQETQYF.

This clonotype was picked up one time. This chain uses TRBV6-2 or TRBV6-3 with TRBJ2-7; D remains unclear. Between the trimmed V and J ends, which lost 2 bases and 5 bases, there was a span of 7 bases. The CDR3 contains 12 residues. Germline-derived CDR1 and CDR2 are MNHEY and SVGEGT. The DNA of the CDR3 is TGTGCCAGCAGTTACGGGCATGACGAGCAGTACGTC. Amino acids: CASSYGHDEQYV.

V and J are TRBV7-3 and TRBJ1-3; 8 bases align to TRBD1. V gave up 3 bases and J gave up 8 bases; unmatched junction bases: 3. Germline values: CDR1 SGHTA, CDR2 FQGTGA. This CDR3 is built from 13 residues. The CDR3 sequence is CASSLTGEDTIYF. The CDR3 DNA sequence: TGTGCCAGCAGCTTGACAGGGGAGGACACCATATATTTT.

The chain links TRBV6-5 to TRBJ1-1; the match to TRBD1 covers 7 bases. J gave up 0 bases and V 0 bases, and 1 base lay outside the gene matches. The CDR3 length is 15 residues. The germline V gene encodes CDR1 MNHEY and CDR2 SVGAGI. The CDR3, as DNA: TGTGCCAGCAGTTACTCGACAGGGATGAACACTGAAGCTTTCTTT. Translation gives CASSYSTGMNTEAFF.

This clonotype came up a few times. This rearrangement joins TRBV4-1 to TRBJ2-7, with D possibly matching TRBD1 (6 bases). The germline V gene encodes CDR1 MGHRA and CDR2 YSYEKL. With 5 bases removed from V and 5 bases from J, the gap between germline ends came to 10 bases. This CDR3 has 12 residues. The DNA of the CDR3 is TGCGCCAGCAGCGGTACAGGGAACGAGCAGTACGTC. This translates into CASSGTGNEQYV.

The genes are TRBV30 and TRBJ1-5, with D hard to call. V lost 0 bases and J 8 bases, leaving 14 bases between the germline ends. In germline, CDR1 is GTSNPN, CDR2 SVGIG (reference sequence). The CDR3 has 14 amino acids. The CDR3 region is CAWSVRSPPKPQHF. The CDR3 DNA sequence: TGTGCCTGGAGTGTACGGTCCCCTCCGAAGCCCCAGCATTTT.

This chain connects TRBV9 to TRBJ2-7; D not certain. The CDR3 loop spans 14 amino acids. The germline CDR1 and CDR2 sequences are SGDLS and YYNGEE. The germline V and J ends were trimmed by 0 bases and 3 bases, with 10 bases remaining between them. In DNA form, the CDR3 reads TGTGCCAGCAGCGTAGCGGGCAGCTTCTACGAGCAGTACTTC. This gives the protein CASSVAGSFYEQYF. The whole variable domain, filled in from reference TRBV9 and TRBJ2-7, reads DSGVTQTPKHLITATGQRVTLRCSPRSGDLSVYWYQQSLDQGLQFLIQYYNGEERAKGNILERFSAQQFPDLHSELNLSSLELGDSALYFCASSVAGSFYEQYFGPGTRLTVT.

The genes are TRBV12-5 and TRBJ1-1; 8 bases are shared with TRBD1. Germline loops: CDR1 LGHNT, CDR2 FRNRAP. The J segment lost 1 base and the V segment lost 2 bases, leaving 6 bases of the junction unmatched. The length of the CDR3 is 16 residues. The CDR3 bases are TGTGCTAGTGGTTTGACTACCAGGGGGCCGAACACTGAAGCTTTCTTT. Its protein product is CASGLTTRGPNTEAFF. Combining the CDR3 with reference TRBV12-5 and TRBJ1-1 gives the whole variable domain DARVTQTPRHKVTEMGQEVTMRCQPILGHNTVFWYRQTMMQGLELLAYFRNRAPLDDSGMPKDRFSAEMPDATLATLKIQPSEPRDSAVYFCASGLTTRGPNTEAFFGQGTRLTVV.